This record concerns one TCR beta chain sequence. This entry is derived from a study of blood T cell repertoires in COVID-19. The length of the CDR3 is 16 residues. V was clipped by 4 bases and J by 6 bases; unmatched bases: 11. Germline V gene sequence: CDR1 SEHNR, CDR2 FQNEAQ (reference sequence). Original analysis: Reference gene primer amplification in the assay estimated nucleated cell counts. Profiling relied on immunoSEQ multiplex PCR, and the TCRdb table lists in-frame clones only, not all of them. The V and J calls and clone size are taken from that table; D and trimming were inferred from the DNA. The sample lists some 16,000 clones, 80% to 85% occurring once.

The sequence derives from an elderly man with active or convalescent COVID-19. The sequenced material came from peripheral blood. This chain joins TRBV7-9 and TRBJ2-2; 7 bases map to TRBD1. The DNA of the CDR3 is TGTGCCAGCAGCTCGAAGGGGGCCCAAGCCTCCGGGGAGCTGTTTTTT. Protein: CASSSKGAQASGELFF. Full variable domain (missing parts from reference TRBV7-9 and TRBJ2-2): DTGVSQNPRHKITKRGQNVTFRCDPISEHNRLYWYRQTLGQGPEFLTYFQNEAQLEKSRLLSDRFSAERPKGSFSTLEIQRTEQGDSAMYLCASSSKGAQASGELFFGEGSRLTVL.